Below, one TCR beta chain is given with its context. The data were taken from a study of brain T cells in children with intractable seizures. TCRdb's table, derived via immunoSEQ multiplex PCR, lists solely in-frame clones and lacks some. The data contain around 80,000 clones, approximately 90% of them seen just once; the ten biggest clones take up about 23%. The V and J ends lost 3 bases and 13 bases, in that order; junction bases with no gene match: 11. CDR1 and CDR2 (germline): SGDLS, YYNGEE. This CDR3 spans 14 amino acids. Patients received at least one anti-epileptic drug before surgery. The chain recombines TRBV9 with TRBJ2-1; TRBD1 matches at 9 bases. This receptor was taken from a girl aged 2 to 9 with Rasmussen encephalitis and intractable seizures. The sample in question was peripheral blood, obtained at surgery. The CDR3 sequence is CASSAPTGTGSQFF. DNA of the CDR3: TGTGCCAGCAGCGCACCGACCGGGACAGGGTCACAGTTCTTC.